The entry below gives a single T cell receptor (beta chain) sequence along with its context. What it binds is unknown. The junction had 10 bases not matched to a gene; V was cut back by 3 bases and J by 6 bases. This CDR3 has 16 residues. Germline V lookup: CDR1 KGHDR, CDR2 SFDVKD. A second about 7 to 11 cycle PCR used barcoded and J-beta primers. In TCRdb, the 5' RACE reads were re-called with MiXCR into one record per CDR3 protein. This table holds 1.5 million to 2 million distinct CDR3 sequences, more than 35% found once. This record belongs to a study of blood T cells in healthy people across ages. Study results and limitations: Estimates based on one million T cells were treated as lower bounds. Possibly confounding the expanded clonotype changes was the fact that donor CMV status was unknown. The study could not conclusively compare naive and antigen-experienced cells, given its unsorted PBMCs.

Sequenced input: blood. This sequence joins TRBV24-1 and TRBJ2-1; 7 bases line up with TRBD1. The sequence derives from a human donor in good health. DNA of the CDR3: TGTGCCACCAGTGATCGGGGCGACAGGGCTGGCAATGAGCAGTTCTTC. Encoded protein: CATSDRGDRAGNEQFF.